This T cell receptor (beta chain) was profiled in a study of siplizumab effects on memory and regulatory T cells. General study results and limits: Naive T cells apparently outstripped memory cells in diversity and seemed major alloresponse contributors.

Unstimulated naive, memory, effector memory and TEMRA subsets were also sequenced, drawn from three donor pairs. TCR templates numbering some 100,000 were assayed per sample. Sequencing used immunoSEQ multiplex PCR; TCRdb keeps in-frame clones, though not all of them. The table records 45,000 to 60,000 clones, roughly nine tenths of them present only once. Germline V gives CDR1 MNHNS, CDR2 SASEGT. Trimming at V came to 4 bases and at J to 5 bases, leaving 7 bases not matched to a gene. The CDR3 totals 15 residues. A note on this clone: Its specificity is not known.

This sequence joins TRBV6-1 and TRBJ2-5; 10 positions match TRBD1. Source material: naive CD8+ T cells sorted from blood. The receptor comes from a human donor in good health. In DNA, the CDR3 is TGTGCCAGCAGTGGATGGACAGGGGGTTGGGAGACCCAGTACTTC. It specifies CASSGWTGGWETQYF.